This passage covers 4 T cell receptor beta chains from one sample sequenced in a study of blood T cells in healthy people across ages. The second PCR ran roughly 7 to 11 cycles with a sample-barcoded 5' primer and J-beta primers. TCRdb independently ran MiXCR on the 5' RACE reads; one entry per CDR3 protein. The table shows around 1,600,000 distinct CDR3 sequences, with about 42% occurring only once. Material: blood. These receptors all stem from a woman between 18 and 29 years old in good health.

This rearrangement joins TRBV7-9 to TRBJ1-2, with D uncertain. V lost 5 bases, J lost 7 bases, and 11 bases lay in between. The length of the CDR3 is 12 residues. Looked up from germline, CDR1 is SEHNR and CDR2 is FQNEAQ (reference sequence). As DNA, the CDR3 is TGTGCCAGCAGCCCACCAAATGCTGGCTACACCTTC. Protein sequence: CASSPPNAGYTF.

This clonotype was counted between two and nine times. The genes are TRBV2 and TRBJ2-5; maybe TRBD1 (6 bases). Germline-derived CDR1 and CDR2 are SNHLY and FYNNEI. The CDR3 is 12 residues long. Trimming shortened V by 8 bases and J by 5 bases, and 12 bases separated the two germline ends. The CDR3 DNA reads TGTGCCAGCCGCCAGGGGTGGGAGACCCAGTACTTC. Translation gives CASRQGWETQYF.

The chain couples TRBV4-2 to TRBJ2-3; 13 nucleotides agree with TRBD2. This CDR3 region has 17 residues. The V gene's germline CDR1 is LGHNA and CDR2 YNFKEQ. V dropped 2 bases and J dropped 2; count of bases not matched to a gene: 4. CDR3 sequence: CASSQSGLAGVTDTQYF. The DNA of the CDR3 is TGTGCCAGCAGCCAATCTGGACTAGCGGGAGTCACAGATACGCAGTATTTT.

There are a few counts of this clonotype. The CDR3 sequence is CASSLSQHQPQHF. The CDR3 DNA reads as TGTGCCAGCAGTTTATCACAGCATCAGCCCCAGCATTTT. The V gene is TRBV27, the J gene TRBJ1-5; D is unresolved. The CDR3 runs 13 residues. Germline CDR1 reads MNHEY; CDR2 reads SMNVEV (reference sequence). V lost 0 bases, J lost 5 bases, and 5 bases lay in between.